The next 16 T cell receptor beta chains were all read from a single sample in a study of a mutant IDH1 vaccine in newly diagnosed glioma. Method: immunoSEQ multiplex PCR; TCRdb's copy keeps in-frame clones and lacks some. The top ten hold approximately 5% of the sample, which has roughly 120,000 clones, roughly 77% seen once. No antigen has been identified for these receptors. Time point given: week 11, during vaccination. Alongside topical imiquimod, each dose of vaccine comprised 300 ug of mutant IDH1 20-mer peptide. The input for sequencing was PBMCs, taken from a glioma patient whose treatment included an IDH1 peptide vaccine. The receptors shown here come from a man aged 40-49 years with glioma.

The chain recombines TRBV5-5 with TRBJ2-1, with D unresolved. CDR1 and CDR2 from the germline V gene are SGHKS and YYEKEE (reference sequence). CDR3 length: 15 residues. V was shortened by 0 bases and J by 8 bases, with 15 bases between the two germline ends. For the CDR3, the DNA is TGTGCCAGCAGCTTGGGACACCTGGGCAACGATGAGCAGTTCTTC. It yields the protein CASSLGHLGNDEQFF.

This CDR3 reads CASSNRGTQYF. The CDR3 nucleotides read TGTGCCAGCAGCAACAGGGGAACCCAGTACTTC. The gene calls are TRBV7-2 and TRBJ2-5, with 7 nucleotides matching TRBD1. Germline V gene sequence: CDR1 SGHTA, CDR2 FQGNSA. Trimming cost V 5 bases and J 8 bases; bases outside gene matches: 2. The CDR3 loop spans 11 amino acids.

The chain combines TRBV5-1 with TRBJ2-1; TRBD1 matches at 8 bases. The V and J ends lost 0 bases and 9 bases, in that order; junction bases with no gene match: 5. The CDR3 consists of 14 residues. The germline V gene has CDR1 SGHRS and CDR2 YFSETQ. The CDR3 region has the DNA TGCGCCAGCAGCTTGGCACCGGGACAGGTTGAGCAGTTCTTC. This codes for CASSLAPGQVEQFF.

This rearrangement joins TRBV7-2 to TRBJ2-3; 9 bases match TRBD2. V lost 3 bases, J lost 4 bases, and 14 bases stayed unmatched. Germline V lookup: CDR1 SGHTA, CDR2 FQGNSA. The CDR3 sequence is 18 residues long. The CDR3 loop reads CASSFRPLGGGAADTQYF. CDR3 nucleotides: TGTGCCAGCAGCTTTAGGCCTCTGGGCGGGGGGGCTGCAGATACGCAGTATTTT.

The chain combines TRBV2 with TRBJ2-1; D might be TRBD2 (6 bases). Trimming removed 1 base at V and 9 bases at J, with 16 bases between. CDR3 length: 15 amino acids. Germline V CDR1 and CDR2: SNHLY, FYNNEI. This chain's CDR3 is CASSEGLVLGGEQFF. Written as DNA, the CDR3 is TGTGCCAGCAGTGAAGGACTAGTTCTTGGGGGTGAGCAGTTCTTC. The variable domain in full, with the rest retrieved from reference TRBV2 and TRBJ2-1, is EPEVTQTPSHQVTQMGQEVILRCVPISNHLYFYWYRQILGQKVEFLVSFYNNEISEKSEIFDDQFSVERPDGSNFTLKIRSTKLEDSAMYFCASSEGLVLGGEQFFGPGTRLTVL.

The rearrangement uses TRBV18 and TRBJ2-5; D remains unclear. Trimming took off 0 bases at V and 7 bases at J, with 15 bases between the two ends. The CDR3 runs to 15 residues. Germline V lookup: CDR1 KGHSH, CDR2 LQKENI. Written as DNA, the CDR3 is TGTGCCAGCTCACCACCTAACACGGCCACTGGGACCCAGTACTTC. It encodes CASSPPNTATGTQYF.

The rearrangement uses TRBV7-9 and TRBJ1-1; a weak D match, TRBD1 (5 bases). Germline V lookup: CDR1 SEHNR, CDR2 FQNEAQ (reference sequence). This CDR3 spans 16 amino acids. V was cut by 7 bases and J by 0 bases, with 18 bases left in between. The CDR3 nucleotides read TGTGCCAGCACCTCCTCCCTGGGGGAAATGAACACTGAAGCTTTCTTT. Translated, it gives CASTSSLGEMNTEAFF. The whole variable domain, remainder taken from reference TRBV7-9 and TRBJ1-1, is DTGVSQNPRHKITKRGQNVTFRCDPISEHNRLYWYRQTLGQGPEFLTYFQNEAQLEKSRLLSDRFSAERPKGSFSTLEIQRTEQGDSAMYLCASTSSLGEMNTEAFFGQGTRLTVV.

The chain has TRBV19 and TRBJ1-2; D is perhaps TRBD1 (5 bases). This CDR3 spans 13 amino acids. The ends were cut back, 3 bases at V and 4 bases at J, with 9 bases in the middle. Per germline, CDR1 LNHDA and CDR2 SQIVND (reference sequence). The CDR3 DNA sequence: TGTGCCAGTAGTATTGGCGGGGGCTATGGCTACACCTTC. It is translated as CASSIGGGYGYTF.

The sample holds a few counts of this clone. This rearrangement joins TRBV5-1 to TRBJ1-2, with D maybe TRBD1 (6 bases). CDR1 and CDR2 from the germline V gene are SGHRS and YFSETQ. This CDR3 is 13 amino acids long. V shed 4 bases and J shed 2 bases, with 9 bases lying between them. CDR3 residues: CASSRTDNYGYTF. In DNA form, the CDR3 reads TGCGCCAGCAGCCGGACAGACAACTATGGCTACACCTTC.

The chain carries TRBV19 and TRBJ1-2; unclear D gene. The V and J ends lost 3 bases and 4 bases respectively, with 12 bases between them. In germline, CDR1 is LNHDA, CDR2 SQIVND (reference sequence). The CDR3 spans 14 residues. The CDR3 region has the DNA TGTGCCAGTAGTATTGTTCAGGAACTCTATGGCTACACCTTC. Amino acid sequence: CASSIVQELYGYTF.

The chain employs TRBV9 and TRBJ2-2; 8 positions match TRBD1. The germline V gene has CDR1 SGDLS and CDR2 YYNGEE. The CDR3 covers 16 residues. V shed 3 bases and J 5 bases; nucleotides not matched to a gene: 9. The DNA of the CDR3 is TGTGCCAGCAGCGGATCGACAGGGGCGGAGACCGGGGAGCTGTTTTTT. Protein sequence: CASSGSTGAETGELFF.

Here the CDR3 DNA reads TGTGCCAGCAGCTTCGGGACAGGGGGCTTGGATGAGCAGTTCTTC. It translates to CASSFGTGGLDEQFF. The chain links TRBV5-4 to TRBJ2-1, with 12 nucleotides matching TRBD1. V lost 2 bases and J lost 8; bases outside the gene matches: 5. CDR3 size: 15 residues. CDR1 and CDR2 (germline): SGHNT, YYREEE (reference sequence).

The CDR3 loop is CASSLRRGIFQYF. CDR3 DNA: TGTGCCAGCAGCTTACGCAGAGGGATCTTTCAGTACTTC. This sequence joins TRBV7-2 and TRBJ2-4; a weak D match, TRBD2 (5 bases). CDR1 is SGHTA, CDR2 FQGNSA, per germline. The CDR3 contains 13 residues. Trimming took off 2 bases at V and 11 bases at J, with 13 bases between the two ends.

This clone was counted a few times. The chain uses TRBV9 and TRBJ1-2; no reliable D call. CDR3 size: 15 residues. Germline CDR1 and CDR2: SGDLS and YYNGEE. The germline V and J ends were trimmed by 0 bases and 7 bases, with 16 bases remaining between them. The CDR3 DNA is TGTGCCAGCAGCGTAGAAGAGGGAGTTCCGGGTGGCTACACCTTC. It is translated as CASSVEEGVPGGYTF.

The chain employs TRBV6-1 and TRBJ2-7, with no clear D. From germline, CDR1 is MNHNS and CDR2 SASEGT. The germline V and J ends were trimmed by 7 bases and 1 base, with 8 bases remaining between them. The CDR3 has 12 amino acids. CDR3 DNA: TGTGCCAGCACGGACGTATCCTACGAGCAGTACTTC. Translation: CASTDVSYEQYF.

CDR3 nucleotides: TGCGCCAGCAGCAACCTCAGGGGGTCCCACAATGAGCAGTTCTTC. It yields the protein CASSNLRGSHNEQFF. This chain uses TRBV5-1 with TRBJ2-1, with 7 positions matching TRBD1. The CDR3 runs to 15 residues. V dropped 4 bases and J dropped 5; count of bases not matched to a gene: 9. Germline V gene sequence: CDR1 SGHRS, CDR2 YFSETQ.